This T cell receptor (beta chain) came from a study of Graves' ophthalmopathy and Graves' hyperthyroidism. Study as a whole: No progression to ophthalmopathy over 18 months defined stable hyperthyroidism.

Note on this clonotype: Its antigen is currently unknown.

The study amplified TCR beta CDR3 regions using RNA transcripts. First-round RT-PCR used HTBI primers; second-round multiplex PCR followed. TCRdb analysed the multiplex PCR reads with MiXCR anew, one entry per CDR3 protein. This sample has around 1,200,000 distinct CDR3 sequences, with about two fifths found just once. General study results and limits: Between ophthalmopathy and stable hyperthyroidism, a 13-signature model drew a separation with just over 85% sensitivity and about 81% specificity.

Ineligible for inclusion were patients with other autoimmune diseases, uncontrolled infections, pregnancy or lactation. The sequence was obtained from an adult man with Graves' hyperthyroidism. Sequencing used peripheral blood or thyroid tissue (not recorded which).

CDR3 DNA sequence: TGTGCCAGCAGGCCCGGGACAGGGAAGAATGAGCAGTACTTC. It translates to CASRPGTGKNEQYF. This sequence joins TRBV2 and TRBJ2-7; 9 bases line up with TRBD1. The CDR3 length is 14 residues. Germline CDR1 SNHLY, CDR2 FYNNEI. With V trimmed by 6 bases and J by 7 bases, 10 bases remained unmatched.